The 27 T cell receptor beta chains reported below all come from one sample, sequenced in a study of STAT5B mutations in CD4+ large granular lymphocyte leukemia. Generated by immunoSEQ multiplex PCR, the TCRdb table keeps only in-frame clones and is missing some. The repertoire consists of about 33,000 clones, with roughly 74% occurring once and the leading ten covering 0.29%. What was sequenced was CD4+ T cells from blood buffy coats. Receptor source: a human donor in good health.

This chain connects TRBV5-8 to TRBJ1-2; D gene unclear. CDR3 length equals 11 residues. Trimming took 5 bases from V and 3 from J, leaving 5 bases between them. Germline values: CDR1 SGHTS, CDR2 YDEGEE. In nucleotides, the CDR3 is TGTGCCAGCAGAAGGGACTATGGCTACACCTTC. This encodes CASRRDYGYTF.

This CDR3 is CSVEALGWQAGDNEQFF. CDR3 bases: TGCAGCGTTGAAGCACTTGGTTGGCAAGCGGGGGACAATGAGCAGTTCTTC. The V and J genes are TRBV29-1 and TRBJ2-1; 8 positions match TRBD2. CDR3 length: 17 amino acids. Germline lookup yields CDR1 SQVTM and CDR2 ANQGSEA. The ends lost 1 base at V and 5 bases at J; junction bases unmatched: 13.

The rearrangement links TRBV5-6 to TRBJ1-5, with TRBD1 as a possible D gene (6 bases). CDR3 length: 16 amino acids. The germline V and J ends were trimmed by 1 base and 0 bases, with 11 bases remaining between them. Germline V gives CDR1 SGHDT, CDR2 YYEEEE. CDR3 sequence: CASSLLGADSNQPQHF. The CDR3 nucleotides read TGTGCCAGCAGCTTGTTGGGGGCGGATAGCAATCAGCCCCAGCATTTT.

This clone occurred a few times. The chain couples TRBV5-1 to TRBJ1-2; 10 nucleotides agree with TRBD1. The CDR3 spans 14 residues. Germline V gene sequence: CDR1 SGHRS, CDR2 YFSETQ. V was pared by 2 bases and J by 8 bases, with 6 bases of the junction left unmatched. CDR3 nucleotides: TGCGCCAGCAGCTTAGGGACAGGGGCCGACGGCTACACCTTC. This translates into CASSLGTGADGYTF.

This clone was found once. Because the CDR3's place on the DNA is in doubt, the DNA is left out and the CDR3 is given as listed by TCRdb. This rearrangement joins TRBV11-2 to TRBJ2-7; TRBD1 reflects the table's D call only, with no check against the DNA. Including both end residues, the CDR3 is 16 amino acids long. Germline V CDR1 and CDR2: SGHAT, FQNNGV. CDR3 amino acids: CASSLDLNSYEQYFSF.

DNA of the CDR3: TGTGCCAGCAGCCAAGGGGGGGGCCTAGCGGCTGGGGCCAACGTCCTGACTTTC. It specifies CASSQGGGLAAGANVLTF. The chain links TRBV28 to TRBJ2-6; tentative D call: TRBD2 (7 bases). The V and J ends lost 6 bases and 2 bases respectively, with 20 bases between them. The germline CDR1 and CDR2 sequences are MDHEN and SYDVKM. The CDR3 consists of 18 residues.

The chain employs TRBV2 and TRBJ1-6, with 9 positions matching TRBD1. There are 14 residues in the CDR3. CDR1 is SNHLY, CDR2 FYNNEI, per germline. Losses at the gene ends were 7 bases for V and 6 bases for J; bases not matched to a gene: 4. CDR3 nucleotides: TGTGCCAGCAACACGGACAGGGGTAATTCACCCCTCCACTTT. This gives the protein CASNTDRGNSPLHF.

This clone was counted a few times. CDR3 bases: TGTGCCAGCTCACCGGCTACAGGGATCAGTAATGAAAAACTGTTTTTT. Translated: CASSPATGISNEKLFF. V and J are TRBV18 and TRBJ1-4, with a tentative D call TRBD1 (6 bases). CDR1 is KGHSH and CDR2 is LQKENI in the germline V gene. V shed 3 bases and J shed 4 bases, with 15 bases lying between them. This CDR3 is built from 16 residues.

The V gene is TRBV28, the J gene TRBJ2-7; TRBD1 matches 7 bases. With 3 bases clipped from V and 0 bases from J, the junction kept 8 bases outside the gene matches. The CDR3 runs to 16 residues. Germline CDR1 reads MDHEN; CDR2 reads SYDVKM. The CDR3 DNA reads as TGTGCCAGCAGTTTTATCGGGACAGAGAACTCCTACGAGCAGTACTTC. Its protein product is CASSFIGTENSYEQYF.

The J gene is TRBJ2-7, the V gene TRBV15; no clear D. Per germline, CDR1 LNHNV and CDR2 YYDKDF (reference sequence). The CDR3 sequence is 14 residues long. Deletions cut 1 base from V and 0 bases from J, with 7 bases between. The CDR3 nucleotides read TGTGCCACCAGCAGAGGAATTAACTCCTACGAGCAGTACTTC. As protein: CATSRGINSYEQYF.

The V gene is TRBV5-1, the J gene TRBJ2-1; D may be TRBD1 (5 bases). The ends were cut back, 0 bases at V and 4 bases at J, with 14 bases in the middle. CDR1 and CDR2 (germline): SGHRS, YFSETQ. The CDR3 extends over 16 amino acids. Here the CDR3 DNA reads TGCGCCAGCAGCTTGGCCGGTGGGGCAGGGTACAATGAGCAGTTCTTC. This codes for CASSLAGGAGYNEQFF.

The J gene is TRBJ1-5, the V gene TRBV9, with a tentative D call TRBD1 (5 bases). Germline V lookup: CDR1 SGDLS, CDR2 YYNGEE. Trimming took 0 bases from V and 4 from J, leaving 11 bases between them. This CDR3 has 15 amino acids. The CDR3 nucleotides read TGTGCCAGCAGCGTAGAAGGGGTGATAAATCAGCCCCAGCATTTT. It yields the protein CASSVEGVINQPQHF.

The V gene is TRBV6-6, the J gene TRBJ1-4; TRBD1 might be the D (5 bases). Trimming left V 2 bases short and J 8 bases short, with 18 bases between. Germline CDR1 and CDR2: MNHNY and SVGAGI (reference sequence). The CDR3 is made up of 16 amino acids. In DNA form, the CDR3 reads TGTGCCAGCAGTTACGACCGTCGGGACCGAGCGGAAAAACTGTTTTTT. The encoded protein is CASSYDRRDRAEKLFF.

This clone was recorded once. The J gene is TRBJ1-1, the V gene TRBV14; D uncertain. The germline V and J ends were trimmed by 3 bases and 3 bases, with 14 bases remaining between them. This CDR3 contains 15 residues. Per germline, CDR1 SGHDN and CDR2 FVKESK. The CDR3 DNA is TGTGCCAGCAGCCAGAGTTTGGGAACGTACACTGAAGCTTTCTTT. Amino acid sequence: CASSQSLGTYTEAFF.

This clone has only one observation. The chain employs TRBV4-2 and TRBJ2-1; no reliable D call. Germline lookup yields CDR1 LGHNA and CDR2 YNFKEQ. V lost 1 base and J lost 10, with 11 bases in between. The length of the CDR3 is 13 residues. The CDR3 here is CASSQGQSSEQFF. As DNA, the CDR3 is TGTGCCAGCAGCCAAGGCCAAAGTTCCGAGCAGTTCTTC.

The chain is built from TRBV27 and TRBJ1-1, with D uncertain. Germline-derived CDR1 and CDR2 are MNHEY and SMNVEV (reference sequence). The CDR3 contains 15 residues. V was cut by 4 bases and J by 0 bases, with 12 bases left in between. The CDR3 DNA sequence: TGTGCCAGCAGTTCGTCGGTGGCGGTGAACACTGAAGCTTTCTTT. Amino acid sequence: CASSSSVAVNTEAFF.

The chain has TRBV6-5 and TRBJ1-5, with D uncertain. CDR3 length: 13 residues. V lost 6 bases and J lost 6, with 12 bases in between. In germline, CDR1 is MNHEY, CDR2 SVGAGI. CDR3 bases: TGTGCCAGCAGCACCTCCCGCCTTCAGCCCCAGCATTTT. This encodes CASSTSRLQPQHF.

V gene TRBV28 combines with J gene TRBJ1-4; weak D call: TRBD1 (5 bases). The CDR3 length is 14 residues. CDR1 is MDHEN, CDR2 SYDVKM, per germline. Trimming removed 5 bases at V and 7 bases at J, with 14 bases between. The CDR3 DNA reads as TGTGCCAGCAGTCTCGCGGGGGTAGGTGAAAAACTGTTTTTT. This gives the protein CASSLAGVGEKLFF.

Only one count was recorded for this clone. The CDR3 DNA sequence: TGTGCCTGGAAGCAAGGGGTCCATGGCTACACCTTC. Translating gives CAWKQGVHGYTF. V is TRBV30 and J is TRBJ1-2; the D gene is possibly TRBD1 (5 bases). Trimming took 4 bases from V and 6 from J, leaving 12 bases between them. The CDR3 consists of 12 residues. From germline, CDR1 is GTSNPN and CDR2 SVGIG (reference sequence).

The chain has TRBV5-1 and TRBJ1-1; D call uncertain. V was trimmed by 4 bases and J by 6 bases, leaving 13 bases between them. CDR3 length: 13 amino acids. Per germline, CDR1 SGHRS and CDR2 YFSETQ. CDR3 bases: TGCGCCAGCAGCATTGACTTGAGGGCTGAAGCTTTCTTT. It translates to CASSIDLRAEAFF.

The V call is TRBV5-6, the J call TRBJ2-1; D is unclear. The ends were cut back, 2 bases at V and 10 bases at J, with 7 bases in the middle. The CDR3 consists of 11 residues. The V gene's germline CDR1 is SGHDT and CDR2 YYEEEE. For the CDR3, the DNA is TGTGCCAGCAGCTTTGCCAGCGAGCAGTTCTTC. It specifies CASSFASEQFF.

The rearrangement joins TRBV29-1 to TRBJ1-2; TRBD1 matches at 9 bases. Germline CDR1 SQVTM, CDR2 ANQGSEA. The J segment lost 2 bases and the V segment lost 3 bases, leaving 1 base of the junction unmatched. The CDR3 spans 13 residues. The CDR3 coding sequence is TGCAGCGTTGAGACAGGGGGGAACTATGGCTACACCTTC. As protein: CSVETGGNYGYTF.

The chain has TRBV19 and TRBJ1-5, with no clear D. V lost 5 bases to trimming and J lost 5 bases, with 10 bases between them. The CDR3 sequence is 13 residues long. Germline V lookup: CDR1 LNHDA, CDR2 SQIVND (reference sequence). The CDR3 spells CASSGSTDQPQHF. The CDR3 region has the DNA TGTGCCAGTAGTGGATCCACAGATCAGCCCCAGCATTTT.

The rearrangement uses TRBV2 and TRBJ1-4; possibly TRBD1 for D (5 bases). Germline V CDR1 and CDR2: SNHLY, FYNNEI. The length of the CDR3 is 15 residues. Trimming shortened V by 1 base and J by 5 bases, and 11 bases separated the two germline ends. The CDR3, as DNA: TGTGCCAGCAGTGAAGGTTTGGCAGGGAATGAAAAACTGTTTTTT. This gives the protein CASSEGLAGNEKLFF.

The J gene is TRBJ2-3, the V gene TRBV7-2, with 8 bases that match TRBD1. Per the germline V gene, CDR1 is SGHTA and CDR2 is FQGNSA. The CDR3 consists of 17 residues. V lost 6 bases, J lost 3 bases, and 14 bases stayed unmatched. The CDR3 DNA sequence: TGTGCCAGCAGACCACGTATGACAGGGGCAGGGACAGATACGCAGTATTTT. Protein sequence: CASRPRMTGAGTDTQYF.

This clone was observed a few times. DNA of the CDR3: TGCAGTGCTAGTGGGCACACTGAAGCTTTCTTT. This encodes CSASGHTEAFF. The V call is TRBV20-1, the J call TRBJ1-1; D unclear. This CDR3 has 11 residues. In germline, CDR1 is DFQATT, CDR2 SNEGSKA (reference sequence). V lost 3 bases to trimming and J lost 3 bases, with 5 bases between them.

The J gene is TRBJ2-7, the V gene TRBV30; TRBD2 matches at 8 bases. The CDR3 is 12 residues long. The V gene's germline CDR1 is GTSNPN and CDR2 SVGIG (reference sequence). Trimming cost V 4 bases and J 7 bases; bases outside gene matches: 6. CDR3 loop: CAWNGGGVEQYF. The DNA of the CDR3 is TGTGCCTGGAACGGGGGGGGCGTGGAGCAGTACTTC.